A single sample gave rise to the 23 T cell receptor beta chains below, sequenced in a study of cytomegalovirus exposure and HLA in healthy donors. With 60 Vbeta and 13 Jbeta primers, the PCR was carried out. Method: immunoSEQ multiplex PCR; TCRdb's copy keeps in-frame clones and lacks some. The data contain 150,000 to 200,000 clones, 68% of them seen just once; the ten biggest clones take up approximately 1.5%. The sequenced sample consisted of PBMCs. These receptors were collected from a man aged 45-65 years in good health and CMV-seronegative.

V usage is TRBV4-1 and J usage is TRBJ1-6; 8 positions agree with TRBD1. Germline CDR1 MGHRA, CDR2 YSYEKL. The junction had 12 bases not matched to a gene; V was cut back by 2 bases and J by 0 bases. The CDR3 loop spans 20 amino acids. The CDR3 coding sequence is TGCGCCAGCAGCCAATTACTCCGGACAGGGAAGAGCTCCTATAATTCACCCCTCCACTTT. Encoded protein: CASSQLLRTGKSSYNSPLHF.

This chain connects TRBV7-9 to TRBJ1-5; 8 bases are shared with TRBD1. Germline CDR1 SEHNR, CDR2 FQNEAQ (reference sequence). The CDR3 loop spans 14 amino acids. Trimming cost V 4 bases and J 5 bases; bases outside gene matches: 4. The CDR3 coding sequence is TGTGCCAGCAGCTCCGGACAGGGTTATCAGCCCCAGCATTTT. Its protein is CASSSGQGYQPQHF.

The V and J genes are TRBV7-9 and TRBJ2-1; 9 bases match TRBD2. Germline loops: CDR1 SEHNR, CDR2 FQNEAQ (reference sequence). The CDR3 length is 16 residues. The ends lost 3 bases at V and 2 bases at J; junction bases unmatched: 5. The CDR3 protein is CASSFESGGPYNEQFF. The CDR3 coding sequence is TGTGCCAGCAGCTTCGAAAGCGGGGGGCCCTACAATGAGCAGTTCTTC.

The V call is TRBV7-3, the J call TRBJ1-1; perhaps TRBD1 as D (6 bases). CDR1 is SGHTA and CDR2 is FQGTGA in the germline V gene. The CDR3 runs to 16 residues. V was trimmed by 2 bases and J by 0 bases, leaving 13 bases between them. The CDR3 nucleotides read TGTGCCAGCAGCTTACAGGGGACGAGAATGAACACTGAAGCTTTCTTT. Amino acids: CASSLQGTRMNTEAFF.

The chain joins TRBV14 to TRBJ1-2, with 7 bases lining up with TRBD1. Unmatched junction bases numbered 5, after V lost 1 base and J lost 6 bases. Per the germline V gene, CDR1 is SGHDN and CDR2 is FVKESK. The length of the CDR3 is 14 residues. CDR3 loop: CASSQGGQGDGYTF. CDR3 DNA sequence: TGTGCCAGCAGCCAAGGCGGGCAGGGGGATGGCTACACCTTC.

The V gene is TRBV5-1, the J gene TRBJ1-5; 9 bases match TRBD1. Germline lookup yields CDR1 SGHRS and CDR2 YFSETQ. Trimming cost V 0 bases and J 6 bases; bases outside gene matches: 7. CDR3 size: 16 residues. CDR3 sequence (DNA): TGCGCCAGCAGCTTGGAGGGACAGGGTAAGGGTCAGCCCCAGCATTTT. It translates to CASSLEGQGKGQPQHF.

Details on this clone: One end of the junction varies from germline; a read error may be responsible. V usage is TRBV4-1 and J usage is TRBJ2-7, with D possibly TRBD1 on 6 matching bases. The CDR3 consists of 14 residues. Germline loops: CDR1 MGHRA, CDR2 YSYEKL. CDR3 residues: CASRQGTQDHEQYF. The CDR3 DNA is TGCGCCAGCCGCCAAGGGACACAGGACCACGAGCAGTACTTC.

The V call is TRBV7-9, the J call TRBJ2-1, with 9 bases that match TRBD1. V shed 3 bases, J shed 7 bases, and the junction held 7 bases outside the gene matches. Germline V CDR1 and CDR2: SEHNR, FQNEAQ (reference sequence). There are 15 residues in the CDR3. CDR3 nucleotides: TGTGCCAGCAGCTTTTGGGACAGGGTAGGAAATGAGCAGTTCTTC. Protein sequence: CASSFWDRVGNEQFF.

The chain is built from TRBV18 and TRBJ2-3; no clear D. The germline V gene encodes CDR1 KGHSH and CDR2 LQKENI. V lost 5 bases and J 1 base, leaving 7 bases between the germline ends. This CDR3 has 13 amino acids. The CDR3 DNA sequence: TGTGCCAGCTCAGGAGCAGGCACAGATACGCAGTATTTT. Protein product: CASSGAGTDTQYF. Together with reference TRBV18 and TRBJ2-3, the CDR3 gives the full variable domain: NAGVMQNPRHLVRRRGQEARLRCSPMKGHSHVYWYRQLPEEGLKFMVYLQKENIIDESGMPKERFSAEFPKEGPSILRIQQVVRGDSAAYFCASSGAGTDTQYFGPGTRLTVL.

The genes are TRBV21-1 and TRBJ2-2; the table calls TRBD2, which could not be checked here. TRBV21-1 is given as a pseudogene. The CDR3 spans 14 residues. DNA for the CDR3: TGTGCCAGCAGCTTGGTCGGGGGAACCGGGGAGCTGTTTTTT. Residues: CASSLVGGTGELFF.

V gene TRBV15 combines with J gene TRBJ1-2; 12 nucleotides match TRBD1. The germline V gene encodes CDR1 LNHNV and CDR2 YYDKDF (reference sequence). The CDR3 has 16 residues. J was trimmed by 2 bases and V by 1 base; bases with no gene match: 2. This CDR3 is CATSRGDRGRNYGYTF. DNA of the CDR3: TGTGCCACCAGCAGAGGGGACAGGGGGCGAAACTATGGCTACACCTTC.

The rearrangement joins TRBV5-8 to TRBJ2-7; weak D call: TRBD2 (5 bases). This CDR3 comprises 12 residues. Between the trimmed V and J ends, which lost 5 bases and 9 bases, there was a span of 15 bases. CDR1 and CDR2 from the germline V gene are SGHTS and YDEGEE. The CDR3: CASSVPGLGQYF. In DNA, the CDR3 is TGTGCCAGCAGTGTGCCCGGACTGGGGCAGTACTTC.

The gene calls are TRBV19 and TRBJ1-5; 11 bases match TRBD1. This CDR3 spans 14 amino acids. V shed 6 bases, J shed 9 bases, and the junction held 7 bases outside the gene matches. Germline V CDR1 and CDR2: LNHDA, SQIVND (reference sequence). The CDR3 nucleotides are TGTGCCAGTAGAGGGACAGGGGGTGGTTGGCCCCAGCATTTT. Translated, it gives CASRGTGGGWPQHF.

The CDR3 loop reads CASSSPRTGPDNEQFF. DNA of the CDR3: TGTGCCAGCAGCTCGCCGCGGACAGGGCCCGACAATGAGCAGTTCTTC. This chain joins TRBV11-3 and TRBJ2-1; TRBD1 aligns across 8 bases. CDR1 and CDR2 (germline): SGHNT, YENEEA. This CDR3 contains 16 residues. The V gene end was trimmed by 4 bases and the J gene end by 5 bases; junction bases not matched to a gene: 10.

This chain joins TRBV25-1 and TRBJ2-3, with 9 bases matching TRBD1. The germline CDR1 and CDR2 sequences are MGHDK and SYGVNS. This CDR3 is built from 16 residues. V was pared by 5 bases and J by 2 bases, with 8 bases of the junction left unmatched. The CDR3 region is CASSSRRDRATDTQYF. The CDR3 bases are TGTGCCAGCAGTTCTCGCCGGGACAGGGCCACAGATACGCAGTATTTT.

The chain joins TRBV2 to TRBJ2-3; 11 nucleotides line up with TRBD2. CDR3 length: 15 residues. CDR1 and CDR2 (germline): SNHLY, FYNNEI. J lost 8 bases, V lost 4 bases, and 8 bases had no gene match. The CDR3 loop reads CASSGLAGTLSTQYF. The CDR3 DNA reads TGTGCCAGCAGTGGACTAGCGGGGACGTTAAGTACGCAGTATTTT.

This clone is a singleton in its sample. The chain joins TRBV5-8 to TRBJ1-3; no firm D call. CDR1 is SGHTS and CDR2 is YDEGEE in the germline V gene. The CDR3 runs 14 residues. Trimming pared 4 bases from V and 3 bases from J, leaving 11 bases between. The chain's CDR3 is CASSRSEDGNTIYF. DNA of the CDR3: TGTGCCAGCAGCAGGTCTGAGGATGGAAACACCATATATTTT.

This rearrangement joins TRBV6-5 to TRBJ1-1; D ambiguous. Germline CDR1 reads MNHEY; CDR2 reads SVGAGI. The length of the CDR3 is 15 residues. With 9 bases removed from V and 1 base from J, the gap between germline ends came to 18 bases. The CDR3 DNA sequence: TGTGCCAGTTTCAAGATAAGGAGCGGGAACACTGAAGCTTTCTTT. This sequence encodes CASFKIRSGNTEAFF.

The J gene is TRBJ2-1, the V gene TRBV18, with TRBD2 identical over 10 bases. Germline V gene lookup returns CDR1 KGHSH and CDR2 LQKENI. After removal of 4 bases from V and 10 bases from J, the junction contained 22 bases not matched to a gene. The CDR3 has 19 residues. The CDR3 sequence: CASSHSLFGTSDFGGEQFF. CDR3 nucleotides: TGTGCCAGCTCACACTCTTTATTCGGGACTAGCGACTTTGGCGGGGAGCAGTTCTTC.

This clone was picked up one time. This chain joins TRBV2 and TRBJ1-3; D might be TRBD1 (5 bases). CDR3 length: 13 residues. With 8 bases removed from V and 2 bases from J, the gap between germline ends came to 10 bases. Germline V CDR1 and CDR2: SNHLY, FYNNEI. The CDR3 DNA is TGTGCCAGCCTTCGACAGCCTGGAAACACCATATATTTT. This translates into CASLRQPGNTIYF.

The V and J genes are TRBV5-1 and TRBJ2-5; TRBD2 aligns across 7 bases. After removal of 2 bases from V and 3 bases from J, the junction contained 1 base not matched to a gene. The CDR3 is 13 amino acids. Germline-derived CDR1 and CDR2 are SGHRS and YFSETQ. The DNA for the CDR3 is TGCGCCAGCAGCTTCAGCGGGGAAGAGACCCAGTACTTC. This gives the protein CASSFSGEETQYF. Together with reference TRBV5-1 and TRBJ2-5, the CDR3 gives the full variable domain: KAGVTQTPRYLIKTRGQQVTLSCSPISGHRSVSWYQQTPGQGLQFLFEYFSETQRNKGNFPGRFSGRQFSNSRSEMNVSTLELGDSALYLCASSFSGEETQYFGPGTRLLVL.

In regard to this clone: The identical CDR3 is also encoded by other nucleotide sequences in the sample. The CDR3 reads CASRPQLYNSPLHF. DNA for the CDR3: TGTGCCAGCCGTCCCCAACTTTATAATTCACCCCTCCACTTT. The rearrangement links TRBV6-5 to TRBJ1-6, with unresolved D. Germline CDR1 and CDR2: MNHEY and SVGAGI. This CDR3 is 14 amino acids long. The V end lost 8 bases, the J end lost 4 bases, and 12 bases lay between the germline ends.

This chain connects TRBV7-2 to TRBJ2-3, with TRBD2 matching over 9 bases. The CDR3 is 17 amino acids. Looked up from germline, CDR1 is SGHTA and CDR2 is FQGNSA. Germline trimming cut 2 bases from V and 3 bases from J; bases unmatched to any gene: 9. The CDR3 DNA reads as TGTGCCAGCAGCTTATACGGCGGGGGGGCCACTACAGATACGCAGTATTTT. It codes for CASSLYGGGATTDTQYF.